This T cell receptor (beta chain) was captured by sequencing in a study of shared clonotypes between healthy human individuals. Produced via immunoSEQ multiplex PCR; TCRdb's table is partial and in-frame only. Of about 820,000 clones in the sample, 85% to 95% were seen once. The naive CD8 population came from CD45RO-negative cells selected for CCR7, without terminally differentiated effector memory CD45RA+ cells. Trimming shortened V by 5 bases and J by 0 bases, and 14 bases separated the two germline ends. The CDR3 is 14 residues long. The germline V gene encodes CDR1 SQVTM and CDR2 ANQGSEA. This clonotype originated in a man younger than 40 in good health. The chain is built from TRBV29-1 and TRBJ2-7; unclear D gene. The sequenced sample consisted of naive CD8+ T cells sorted from blood. The CDR3 DNA follows: TGCAGCGTTACCGGAGCGTTCAGCTCCTACGAGCAGTACTTC. Translation gives CSVTGAFSSYEQYF.